This TCR beta chain was obtained from a study of STAT3 mutations in large granular lymphocyte leukemia. Overall study: Roughly half the longitudinally sequenced T-LGLL patients had canonical STAT3 mutations. Study-wide results and caveats: Some patients had persisting codominant clonotypes that could mask small clones. Suggested: STAT3 mutation was not the ancestral event for these clonal expansions. Clonal expansion was inferred from samples taken at other timepoints. Every T-cell large granular lymphocyte leukemia patient had at least one immunodominant TCR beta clonotype.

Measured with immunoSEQ multiplex PCR; TCRdb has only the in-frame clones, and not every one. The table includes tens of thousands of clones, around 85% detected once. Concerning this clone: Its target is not known.

This CDR3 contains 16 residues. V lost 2 bases, J lost 4 bases, and 14 bases lay in between. Germline V gene sequence: CDR1 MNHNY, CDR2 SVGAGI (reference sequence). The clonotype was recovered from a man in his fifties or sixties with T-cell large granular lymphocyte leukemia. Some clones in this sample may be carry-over from other donors' samples. The sample taken for sequencing was peripheral blood mononuclear cells. The rearrangement joins TRBV6-6 to TRBJ1-4, with a weak D call TRBD1 (6 bases). The CDR3 loop is CASSYPPGTSNEKLFF. Here the CDR3 DNA reads TGTGCCAGCAGTTACCCCCCTGGGACAAGTAATGAAAAACTGTTTTTT.